This TCR beta chain was retrieved from a study of blood T cell repertoires in COVID-19. Study-level background: Acute and convalescent COVID-19 samples came from the United States, Italy and Spain. PBMCs, B-cell-depleted T cells, or T cells were the source of the cDNA or gDNA that made up the material.

The authors' processing: For nucleated cells, counts were estimated from reference gene primer amplification. Measured with immunoSEQ multiplex PCR; TCRdb has only the in-frame clones, and not every one. Clonal size and the V and J genes are those of that table, whereas D and trimming came from the DNA. The table shows about 210,000 clones, with around 80% occurring only once. During active infection, Seattle patients enrolled and were then monitored through disease. This clone was counted a single time. From germline, CDR1 is SGDLS and CDR2 YYNGEE. This CDR3 is 16 amino acids long. With V trimmed by 1 base and J by 8 bases, 14 bases remained unmatched.

The chain couples TRBV9 to TRBJ1-2, with 7 bases that match TRBD1. The source is a woman in her fifties or sixties with COVID-19, enrolled during active disease. The specimen was peripheral blood. The CDR3 DNA reads as TGTGCCAGCAGCGTATCGTTTCCCGAGAGACAGGGAGGCTACACCTTC. As protein: CASSVSFPERQGGYTF.